These 26 T cell receptor beta chains were all obtained from the same sample, sequenced in a study of tumor and adjacent non-tumor tissue in lung cancer. The library came from three nested PCR rounds adapted from ARM-PCR protocols. TCRdb analysed the multiplex PCR reads with MiXCR anew, one entry per CDR3 protein. The data hold some 47,000 distinct CDR3 sequences, with roughly 62% observed a single time. The template was RNA from unsorted bulk tissue. More than 3 cm separated this lung sample from the edge of the tumor. Sequencing used distant non-tumor lung tissue. The receptors were gathered from a woman aged 40 to 50 with non-small cell lung cancer.

This clonotype occurred once. The genes are TRBV7-9 and TRBJ1-5; a possible D gene is TRBD1 (5 bases). Trimming removed 5 bases from V and 3 bases from J, with 20 bases in between. The CDR3 loop spans 17 amino acids. Germline assignment: CDR1 SEHNR and CDR2 FQNEAQ (reference sequence). For the CDR3, the DNA is TGTGCCAGCAGCCTACAACAGGCTGACCAGCCCAATCAGCCCCAGCATTTT. It specifies CASSLQQADQPNQPQHF.

Worth noting for this clonotype: Mismatch with germline at one junction end may stem from a read error. V usage is TRBV5-6 and J usage is TRBJ2-7, with TRBD2 as a possible D gene (6 bases). Per germline, CDR1 SGHDT and CDR2 YYEEEE. This CDR3 contains 14 residues. The CDR3 nucleotides read TGTGCCGGCAGCTACGAGGGACTGGACTGCGAGCAGTATTTC. Protein sequence: CAGSYEGLDCEQYF. The full variable domain, in which reference TRBV5-6 and TRBJ2-7 provide the parts outside the CDR3, is DAGVTQSPTHLIKTRGQQVTLRCSPKSGHDTVSWYQQALGQGPQFIFQYYEEEERQRGNFPDRFSGHQFPNYSSELNVNALLLGDSALYLCAGSYEGLDCEQYFGPGTRLTVT.

A note on this clonotype: Germline and junction disagree at one end, which may indicate a read error. The gene calls are TRBV10-2 and TRBJ2-7, with 10 nucleotides matching TRBD2. The CDR3 has 14 amino acids. The germline V gene has CDR1 WSHSY and CDR2 SAAADI. This CDR3 is CVSKLTPSGGEQYF. The CDR3 DNA reads TGCGTCAGCAAATTGACGCCTAGCGGGGGTGAGCAGTACTTC.

For this clonotype: The junction differs from germline at one of its ends, possibly a read error. The genes are TRBV20-1 and TRBJ2-7; D is unresolved. From germline, CDR1 is DFQATT and CDR2 SNEGSKA (reference sequence). The CDR3 has 17 amino acids. The CDR3 nucleotides read TGCAGTGCCAGACGGGTGGGGTCTCGGTTCCTTTTCTACGGGCAGTACTTC. Protein: CSARRVGSRFLFYGQYF.

The table lists this clonotype with many counts. The CDR3 region has the DNA TGTGCCAGCAGCCAAGAAGGCGCGGGAGGTTCCGGGGATACGCAGTATTTT. It translates to CASSQEGAGGSGDTQYF. The chain couples TRBV4-2 to TRBJ2-3; 8 bases line up with TRBD2. CDR3 size: 17 residues. The germline CDR1 and CDR2 sequences are LGHNA and YNFKEQ. V shed 0 bases, J shed 6 bases, and the junction held 11 bases outside the gene matches.

A single count supports this clonotype. The chain links TRBV11-2 to TRBJ2-5; TRBD1 matches 7 bases. There are 18 residues in the CDR3. V dropped 7 bases and J dropped 10; count of bases not matched to a gene: 27. CDR1 SGHAT and CDR2 FQNNGV come from the germline V gene. This CDR3 is CASIPFGIGQEYQGSQYF. The CDR3 DNA is TGTGCCAGCATCCCCTTCGGCATCGGACAGGAGTACCAAGGGAGCCAGTACTTC.

The chain links TRBV11-2 to TRBJ2-5, with D perhaps TRBD1 (6 bases). The CDR3 contains 14 residues. V was trimmed by 5 bases and J by 7 bases, leaving 17 bases between them. CDR1 SGHAT and CDR2 FQNNGV come from the germline V gene. CDR3 residues: CASSNDWGQWTQYF. CDR3 nucleotides: TGTGCCAGCAGCAATGACTGGGGGCAGTGGACCCAGTACTTC. The full variable domain, completed using reference TRBV11-2 and TRBJ2-5, is EAGVAQSPRYKIIEKRQSVAFWCNPISGHATLYWYQQILGQGPKLLIQFQNNGVVDDSQLPKDRFSAERLKGVDSTLKIQPAKLEDSAVYLCASSNDWGQWTQYFGPGTRLLVL.

Of note for this clonotype: The junction departs from the called germline gene at one end, perhaps through a read error. The chain employs TRBV4-2 and TRBJ1-1, with D possibly TRBD1 on 6 matching bases. CDR1 is LGHNA and CDR2 is YNFKEQ in the germline V gene. The CDR3 is 14 amino acids. The CDR3 region has the DNA TGTGTCAGCAGCCAACAGGGCGGGAACACTGAGGCTTTCTTT. It is translated as CVSSQQGGNTEAFF.

The chain links TRBV6-5 to TRBJ2-7; D might be TRBD2 (5 bases). The DNA end is more similar to TRBJ2-1, so the J call may be wrong. This CDR3 contains 14 residues. Germline V gene data show CDR1 as MNHEY and CDR2 as SVGAGI. CDR3 in DNA: TGTGCCAGCAGTTCTCCGGGGTTGACTTACGAGCAGTTCTTC. Its protein is CASSSPGLTYEQFF.

Details on this clonotype: In this CDR3 the conserved last residue, phenylalanine or tryptophan, is missing, so a read error is likely. The chain recombines TRBV11-2 with TRBJ1-1; possible D gene TRBD1, 5 bases. V lost 3 bases and J 5 bases, leaving 13 bases between the germline ends. The CDR3 loop spans 14 amino acids. Germline V gene lookup returns CDR1 SGHAT and CDR2 FQNNGV. The CDR3 region has the DNA TGTGCCAGCAGCTTGTTGGGAGGGGAGACTGAAGCTTTCTTA. The encoded protein is CASSLLGGETEAFL.

Notes on this clonotype: This may be a read error: a much more frequent sequence differs by one nucleotide. This chain links TRBV12-3 or TRBV12-4 with TRBJ2-5, with D maybe TRBD2 (6 bases). Trimming took off 3 bases at V and 9 bases at J, with 17 bases between the two ends. The CDR3 runs to 14 residues. The CDR3 sequence: CASSFPGCGEAQYF. DNA for the CDR3: TGTGCCAGCAGTTTTCCAGGGTGCGGGGAGGCCCAGTACTTC.

As concerns this clonotype: Relative to the germline gene, one junction end is altered; a read error may explain this. The V and J genes are TRBV6-1 and TRBJ2-2, with D perhaps TRBD2 (5 bases). The CDR3 has 19 amino acids. Germline CDR1 MNHNS, CDR2 SASEGT. The CDR3 DNA follows: TGTGCCAGCAGCGGTTTCAGTGAGCGAGAGGGCCGGTGGACCGGGGAGCTGTTATTT. The encoded protein is CASSGFSEREGRWTGELLF.

Of note for this clonotype: A junction end diverges from the germline sequence, so it may reflect a read error. V gene TRBV5-5 combines with J gene TRBJ2-3; D possibly corresponds to TRBD2 (7 bases). Germline V gene sequence: CDR1 SGHKS, CDR2 YYEKEE (reference sequence). The CDR3 length is 17 residues. The CDR3 here is CASITLVGGGATDAQYF. CDR3 coding DNA: TGTGCCAGCATCACCTTAGTGGGGGGGGGCGCGACAGATGCGCAGTATTTT.

The V call is TRBV6-5, the J call TRBJ2-6; weak D call: TRBD1 (6 bases). The V end was cut by 6 bases, the J end by 1 base, with 13 bases between. CDR1 MNHEY and CDR2 SVGAGI come from the germline V gene. The CDR3 has 16 residues. CDR3 protein: CASSLDSLSGANVLTF. For the CDR3, the DNA is TGTGCCAGCAGCCTGGACAGCCTTTCTGGGGCCAACGTCCTGACTTTC.

The rearrangement uses TRBV6-6 and TRBJ1-5; the D gene is possibly TRBD1 (5 bases). Germline CDR1 is MNHNY and CDR2 is SVGAGI (reference sequence). The V end lost 8 bases, the J end lost 7 bases, and 18 bases lay between the germline ends. The CDR3 totals 14 residues. The CDR3 loop reads CASGTTGGKQPQHF. DNA of the CDR3: TGTGCCAGCGGTACGACGGGGGGGAAACAGCCCCAGCATTTT.

Comment on this clonotype: Its ends do not fully match the called genes, so a read error is possible. The rearrangement links TRBV11-2 to TRBJ2-3; D remains unclear. The CDR3 length is 14 residues. The germline CDR1 and CDR2 sequences are SGHAT and FQNNGV. CDR3 amino acids: CTSSPLSAADTQYF. CDR3 sequence (DNA): TGTACCAGTAGTCCTCTAAGCGCGGCAGATACGCAGTATTTT.

The rearrangement links TRBV12-3 or TRBV12-4 to TRBJ2-5, with TRBD2 matching 12 bases. CDR3 length equals 16 residues. V was pared by 6 bases and J by 3 bases, with 8 bases of the junction left unmatched. CDR3 sequence (DNA): TGTGCCAGCAGCCTTAGGCTAGCGGGGGGGGAAGAGACCCAGTACTTC. Residues: CASSLRLAGGEETQYF.

A remark on this clonotype: One junction end disagrees with the germline gene, perhaps due to a read error. The chain links TRBV11-2 to TRBJ2-7; possibly TRBD1 for D (6 bases). The CDR3 loop spans 15 amino acids. Per germline, CDR1 SGHAT and CDR2 FQNNGV. The CDR3 reads CARSLKLQGSHEQYF. The CDR3, as DNA: TGTGCCAGGAGCTTAAAATTACAGGGTTCTCATGAGCAGTACTTC.

This clonotype was observed many times. The chain carries TRBV13 and TRBJ1-1; D gene ambiguous. This CDR3 is 14 amino acids long. V lost 2 bases and J 7 bases, leaving 14 bases between the germline ends. Germline CDR1 is PRHDT and CDR2 is FYEKMQ (reference sequence). The CDR3 DNA sequence: TGTGCCAGCAGCTTACGGTCAGGCGGGTTTGAAGCTTTCTTT. It translates to CASSLRSGGFEAFF. Looking up the rest from reference TRBV13 and TRBJ1-1 gives the full variable domain: AAGVIQSPRHLIKEKRETATLKCYPIPRHDTVYWYQQGPGQDPQFLISFYEKMQSDKGSIPDRFSAQQFSDYHSELNMSSLELGDSALYFCASSLRSGGFEAFFGQGTRLTVV.

This clonotype was detected a few times. This may arise from a read error, as a much more abundant clone is one base away. V usage is TRBV5-4 and J usage is TRBJ2-1; 14 bases agree with TRBD2. Germline V gene data show CDR1 as SGHNT and CDR2 as YYREEE (reference sequence). The length of the CDR3 is 15 residues. The CDR3 DNA follows: TGTGCCAACAGCTTAGGACTAGCGGGGGGTCTTGAGCAGTTCTTC. Residues: CANSLGLAGGLEQFF.

This clonotype was seen at least ten times. The chain combines TRBV12-3 or TRBV12-4 with TRBJ1-5; D possibly corresponds to TRBD1 (5 bases). V gave up 4 bases and J gave up 9 bases, with 10 bases separating them. The CDR3 runs to 12 residues. The CDR3 sequence is CASSSGKLPQHF. The CDR3 DNA follows: TGTGCCAGCAGTTCAGGGAAGCTGCCCCAGCATTTT.

There are a few counts of this clonotype. The chain recombines TRBV20-1 with TRBJ2-1; D unclear. Per the germline V gene, CDR1 is DFQATT and CDR2 is SNEGSKA (reference sequence). Trimming removed 1 base from V and 6 bases from J, with 7 bases in between. This CDR3 comprises 12 residues. CDR3 coding DNA: TGCAGTGCTAGAGTAAGCTTCAATGAGCAGTTCTTC. Translation gives CSARVSFNEQFF.

A single count supports this clonotype. At one end the junction does not follow the germline gene, possibly because of a read error. This chain links TRBV13 with TRBJ2-2, with D possibly called TRBD1 or TRBD2 (5 bases each). CDR1 and CDR2 from the germline V gene are PRHDT and FYEKMQ (reference sequence). The CDR3 is 16 amino acids. The CDR3 reads CASSLPGLANTGELLF. CDR3 bases: TGTGCCAGCAGCTTGCCGGGGCTCGCGAACACCGGGGAGCTGTTATTT.

This clonotype turned up a few times. V and J are TRBV10-3 and TRBJ1-5; tentative D call: TRBD1 (5 bases). This CDR3 contains 15 residues. V lost 3 bases to trimming and J lost 2 bases, with 11 bases between them. Germline assignment: CDR1 ENHRY and CDR2 SYGVKD. The CDR3 is CAISDRVSGNQPQHF. The DNA of the CDR3 is TGTGCCATCAGTGACAGGGTAAGTGGCAATCAGCCCCAGCATTTT.

The chain has TRBV5-1 and TRBJ2-1, with D unclear. Germline loops: CDR1 SGHRS, CDR2 YFSETQ. V was pared by 5 bases and J by 11 bases, with 23 bases between. The CDR3 runs 15 residues. The CDR3 coding sequence is TGCGCCAGCAGGTCCGGGTCTTACTACTATAATAAGCAGTTCTTC. Translating it yields CASRSGSYYYNKQFF.

This clonotype was found many times. The chain recombines TRBV4-2 with TRBJ2-2, with 8 positions matching TRBD2. The germline gives CDR1 LGHNA, CDR2 YNFKEQ. J lost 1 base, V lost 6 bases, and 1 base had no gene match. The CDR3 length is 14 residues. The CDR3 DNA reads as TGTGCCAGCAGGAGCGGGGGGAACACCGGGGAGCTGTTTTTT. Translated, it gives CASRSGGNTGELFF.